The 2 T cell receptor beta chains listed next were all sequenced from one sample in a study of OX40 agonist ivuxolimab in advanced cancers. Library generation was performed with the immunoSEQ multiplex PCR assay. TCRdb took this table from immuneACCESS and kept in-frame rearrangements with V and J called. Such tables lack part of the clones; where checked against another copy, unresolved V genes explain under half of the gap, and the rest is unexplained. For this sample the table gives 70,000 to 95,000 clones, of which around 84% were detected only once. The ten largest make up approximately 6.3% of the sample. Sample: CD4+ or CD8+ T cells sorted from blood, taken in a trial of the OX40 agonist ivuxolimab. These receptor sequences come from an adult with an advanced solid tumor such as melanoma, head and neck, liver or kidney cancer.

This clone was seen many times. This chain connects TRBV4-1 to TRBJ2-2, with 7 positions matching TRBD1. The CDR3 is made up of 17 amino acids. V dropped 4 bases and J dropped 3; count of bases not matched to a gene: 11. CDR1 and CDR2 from the germline V gene are MGHRA and YSYEKL. CDR3: CASSLAVGQDYTGELFF. CDR3 sequence (DNA): TGCGCCAGCAGCCTGGCCGTTGGACAGGACTACACCGGGGAGCTGTTTTTT.

The chain joins TRBV7-9 to TRBJ2-1; D call uncertain. The CDR3 runs to 14 residues. Germline CDR1 SEHNR, CDR2 FQNEAQ (reference sequence). V was pared by 1 base and J by 8 bases, with 12 bases between. The CDR3: CASSLGGKYDEQFF. CDR3 sequence (DNA): TGTGCCAGCAGCTTAGGTGGGAAGTACGATGAGCAGTTCTTC.